Listed below are T cell receptor beta chains from one sample, sequenced in a study of T cells in Graves' hyperthyroidism and ophthalmopathy. TCRdb called the multiplex PCR reads again in MiXCR, with one record for every CDR3 protein. Of around 450,000 distinct CDR3 sequences detected, 12% to 15% appear once; the ten largest clones hold about 5%. Sequenced input: blood. The receptors were sampled from a woman under 30 with Graves' hyperthyroidism. Each CDR3 is given with its conserved first and last residue. D genes are given only for firm matches. Some rows mark clone size as missing; the rest say once, few, many or name a class of expanded clone.

abundance,j_gene,v_gene,d_gene,CDR3aa,CDR3nt
NA,TRBJ1-1,TRBV14,NA,CASSQVVGVTEAFF,TGTGCCAGCAGCCAAGTCGTAGGGGTAACTGAAGCTTTCTTT
many,TRBJ2-1,TRBV7-3,NA,CASSTGRAREQFF,TGTGCCAGCAGCACCGGGCGAGCCAGGGAGCAGTTCTTC
NA,TRBJ2-3,TRBV10-3,NA,CAIRGGNEDTQYF,TGTGCCATCCGCGGCGGGAACGAAGATACGCAGTATTTT
NA,TRBJ1-4,TRBV15,NA,CATSRISGATNEKLFF,TGTGCCACCAGCCGAATTTCAGGGGCAACTAATGAAAAACTGTTTTTT
many,TRBJ2-5,TRBV12-3/TRBV12-4,NA,CASSFGRGQETQYF,TGTGCCAGCAGTTTTGGGAGGGGGCAAGAGACCCAGTACTTC
NA,TRBJ2-1,TRBV20-1,TRBD2,CSAPGSLAGARDEQFF,TGCAGTGCCCCAGGTTCTCTAGCGGGAGCGCGCGATGAGCAGTTCTTC
few,TRBJ2-2,TRBV5-6,TRBD2,CASSYRTSGTGELFF,TGTGCCAGCAGCTATCGGACTAGCGGCACCGGGGAGCTGTTTTTT
many,TRBJ1-1,TRBV27,NA,CASSLLVVGANTEAFF,TGTGCCAGCAGTTTACTTGTCGTAGGGGCGAACACTGAAGCTTTCTTT
many,TRBJ2-3,TRBV11-2,NA,CASSLTRGDTQYF,TGTGCCAGCAGCTTAACCCGCGGTGATACGCAGTATTTT
NA,TRBJ1-2,TRBV6-2/TRBV6-3,NA,CASSYGTGQSNYGYTF,TGTGCCAGCAGTTACGGTACCGGACAGAGTAACTATGGCTACACCTTC